The rows below give T cell receptor beta chains drawn from one sample of a study of OX40 agonist ivuxolimab in advanced cancers. The method was immunoSEQ multiplex PCR; TCRdb's version includes in-frame clones alone and lacks a portion of them. Found here are 46,000 or so clones, around nine tenths of them singletons; the top ten hold roughly 10%. The input for sequencing was CD4+ or CD8+ T cells sorted from blood, taken in a trial of the OX40 agonist ivuxolimab. The receptors derive from an adult with an advanced solid tumor such as melanoma, head and neck, liver or kidney cancer. The CDR3 runs from the conserved cysteine through the conserved F or W. The D gene is left open where the match is weak. Clone size is shown for a subset of rows, as once, few, many or a class of expanded clone.

j_gene: TRBJ2-3; abundance: NA; d_gene: NA; v_gene: TRBV7-9; CDR3nt: TGTGCCAGCAGCTTAGGGAGGGCGGGAGATACGCAGTATTTT; CDR3aa: CASSLGRAGDTQYF
j_gene: TRBJ1-2; abundance: NA; d_gene: TRBD1; v_gene: TRBV10-2; CDR3nt: TGCGCCAGCAGTGAGTCGAGGACAGGGATCTATGGCTACACCTTC; CDR3aa: CASSESRTGIYGYTF
j_gene: TRBJ2-7; abundance: NA; d_gene: TRBD2; v_gene: TRBV2; CDR3nt: TGTGCCAGCAGCCTTGGGGGGGGTCCCTCCTACGAGCAGTACTTC; CDR3aa: CASSLGGGPSYEQYF
j_gene: TRBJ2-3; abundance: NA; d_gene: NA; v_gene: TRBV4-2; CDR3nt: TGTGCCAGCAGCCAGACCCTTGGGGCGGTCACAGATACGCAGTATTTT; CDR3aa: CASSQTLGAVTDTQYF
j_gene: TRBJ1-4; abundance: NA; d_gene: NA; v_gene: TRBV9; CDR3nt: TGTGCCAGCAGCCCCTCGGGGGTGGGTGAACTGTTTTTT; CDR3aa: CASSPSGVGELFF
j_gene: TRBJ1-5; abundance: NA; d_gene: TRBD1; v_gene: TRBV5-1; CDR3nt: TGCGCCAGCAGCCCGTGGACAGGTAGCAATCAGCCCCAGCATTTT; CDR3aa: CASSPWTGSNQPQHF
j_gene: TRBJ2-7; abundance: NA; d_gene: TRBD2; v_gene: TRBV11-2; CDR3nt: TGTGCCAGCAGCTTAGGCCGCAGCGGGAGTTACGAGCAGTACTTC; CDR3aa: CASSLGRSGSYEQYF
j_gene: TRBJ1-2; abundance: NA; d_gene: NA; v_gene: TRBV7-6; CDR3nt: TGTGCCAGCAGTCCGGAGACAGGCCCCTATGGCTACACCTTC; CDR3aa: CASSPETGPYGYTF
j_gene: TRBJ2-1; abundance: NA; d_gene: NA; v_gene: TRBV19; CDR3nt: TGTGCCAGTAGTATAGGCGCGAGGAGGGAGGAGTTCTTC; CDR3aa: CASSIGARREEFF
j_gene: TRBJ1-3; abundance: NA; d_gene: NA; v_gene: TRBV13; CDR3nt: TGTGCCAGCAGCGGACGGGGCCCTGGAAACACCATATATTTT; CDR3aa: CASSGRGPGNTIYF
j_gene: TRBJ1-4; abundance: NA; d_gene: TRBD1; v_gene: TRBV5-5; CDR3nt: TGTGCCAGCAGTACCGGGACAGGGGGTCGGTATGAAAAACTGTTTTTT; CDR3aa: CASSTGTGGRYEKLFF
j_gene: TRBJ1-3; abundance: NA; d_gene: TRBD1; v_gene: TRBV5-5; CDR3nt: TGTGCCAGCAGCTCGGGGACAGCCTCTGGAAACACCATATATTTT; CDR3aa: CASSSGTASGNTIYF
j_gene: TRBJ1-2; abundance: NA; d_gene: TRBD1; v_gene: TRBV7-9; CDR3nt: TGTGCCAGCAGCGGCGACAGGGGTGGCTACACCTTC; CDR3aa: CASSGDRGGYTF
j_gene: TRBJ2-5; abundance: NA; d_gene: NA; v_gene: TRBV7-2; CDR3nt: TGTGCCAGCAGCTTAGGCCGGACAGTACAAGAGACCCAGTACTTC; CDR3aa: CASSLGRTVQETQYF
j_gene: TRBJ2-1; abundance: NA; d_gene: NA; v_gene: TRBV6-4; CDR3nt: TGTGCCAGCAGTGACTACGTGACGCCGAATGAGCAGTTCTTC; CDR3aa: CASSDYVTPNEQFF
j_gene: TRBJ2-1; abundance: NA; d_gene: TRBD2; v_gene: TRBV27; CDR3nt: TGTGCCAGCAATAGCGGGGGGGCACACAATGAGCAGTTCTTC; CDR3aa: CASNSGGAHNEQFF
j_gene: TRBJ1-1; abundance: NA; d_gene: TRBD1; v_gene: TRBV6-4; CDR3nt: TGTGCCAGCAGTGAGACAGGGGTACGGTCTGAAGCTTTCTTT; CDR3aa: CASSETGVRSEAFF
j_gene: TRBJ2-7; abundance: NA; d_gene: NA; v_gene: TRBV7-2; CDR3nt: TGTGCCAGCAGCAACAGGGATAGAACTAGGGAGCAGTACTTC; CDR3aa: CASSNRDRTREQYF
j_gene: TRBJ1-5; abundance: once; d_gene: TRBD1; v_gene: TRBV28; CDR3nt: TGTGCCAGCAGTTCACCCGGGACAGGCTCTTCTCGCAATCAGCCCCAGCATTTT; CDR3aa: CASSSPGTGSSRNQPQHF
j_gene: TRBJ2-3; abundance: NA; d_gene: NA; v_gene: TRBV9; CDR3nt: TGTGCCAGCAGCGTAGGAGAAAGACGGACGACAGATACGCAGTATTTT; CDR3aa: CASSVGERRTTDTQYF
j_gene: TRBJ1-2; abundance: NA; d_gene: NA; v_gene: TRBV30; CDR3nt: TGTGCCTGTCTGGACGGTAACTATGGCTACACCTTC; CDR3aa: CACLDGNYGYTF
j_gene: TRBJ2-1; abundance: NA; d_gene: NA; v_gene: TRBV28; CDR3nt: TGTGCCAGCAGGAAAAAGTACAATGAGCAGTTCTTC; CDR3aa: CASRKKYNEQFF
j_gene: TRBJ2-7; abundance: NA; d_gene: TRBD2; v_gene: TRBV5-4; CDR3nt: TGTGCCAGCAGCCATAGGGGTAGCGGGATGTTCTCCTACGAGCAGTACTTC; CDR3aa: CASSHRGSGMFSYEQYF
j_gene: TRBJ1-1; abundance: few; d_gene: NA; v_gene: TRBV7-9; CDR3nt: TGTGCCAGCAGCTTAGAAAACACTGAAGCTTTCTTT; CDR3aa: CASSLENTEAFF
j_gene: TRBJ1-1; abundance: once; d_gene: NA; v_gene: TRBV14; CDR3nt: TGTGCCAGCCCCGGCGAGGGGAACACTGAAGCTTTCTTT; CDR3aa: CASPGEGNTEAFF
j_gene: TRBJ1-2; abundance: NA; d_gene: NA; v_gene: TRBV29-1; CDR3nt: TGCAGCGTTGAAGACGCGGGAATTGCTAACTATGGCTACACCTTC; CDR3aa: CSVEDAGIANYGYTF
j_gene: TRBJ2-1; abundance: few; d_gene: NA; v_gene: TRBV6-5; CDR3nt: TGTGCCAGCAGTTACTATACAGGGTACAATGAGCAGTTCTTC; CDR3aa: CASSYYTGYNEQFF
j_gene: TRBJ1-2; abundance: medium-sized; d_gene: NA; v_gene: TRBV25-1; CDR3nt: TGTGCCAGCAGTGACACCCTTGGGGGGGCCTCGAGATATGGCTACACCTTC; CDR3aa: CASSDTLGGASRYGYTF
j_gene: TRBJ2-3; abundance: once; d_gene: TRBD2; v_gene: TRBV6-5; CDR3nt: TGTGCCAGCAAAGGGAGGGTCTTCACAGATACGCAGTATTTT; CDR3aa: CASKGRVFTDTQYF
j_gene: TRBJ1-2; abundance: NA; d_gene: NA; v_gene: TRBV15; CDR3nt: TGTGCCACCAGAAGAGACGAGGACTATGGCTACACCTTC; CDR3aa: CATRRDEDYGYTF
j_gene: TRBJ1-1; abundance: NA; d_gene: NA; v_gene: TRBV9; CDR3nt: TGTGCCAGCAGCTTCGGAACTAACACTGAAGCTTTCTTT; CDR3aa: CASSFGTNTEAFF
j_gene: TRBJ1-4; abundance: NA; d_gene: NA; v_gene: TRBV7-9; CDR3nt: TGTGCCAGCCGAGGTGGACAGAATGAAAAACTGTTTTTT; CDR3aa: CASRGGQNEKLFF
j_gene: TRBJ2-2; abundance: NA; d_gene: NA; v_gene: TRBV5-6; CDR3nt: TGTGCCAGCAGCTTAGGCAGGGGGAACACCGGGGAGCTGTTTTTT; CDR3aa: CASSLGRGNTGELFF
j_gene: TRBJ2-2; abundance: once; d_gene: NA; v_gene: TRBV20-1; CDR3nt: TGCAGTGCCCTTGGGCGGGAGCTGTTTTTT; CDR3aa: CSALGRELFF
j_gene: TRBJ1-2; abundance: NA; d_gene: TRBD1; v_gene: TRBV2; CDR3nt: TGTGCCAGCAGGGACGGACAGGCCTGGGGCTACACCTTC; CDR3aa: CASRDGQAWGYTF
j_gene: TRBJ1-2; abundance: NA; d_gene: NA; v_gene: TRBV7-9; CDR3nt: TGTGCCAGCAGCTTCAAGCTAAGGGGTGGCTACACCTTC; CDR3aa: CASSFKLRGGYTF
j_gene: TRBJ1-2; abundance: NA; d_gene: NA; v_gene: TRBV19; CDR3nt: TGTGCCAGTAGTATCCGGCCTAACTATGGCTACACCTTC; CDR3aa: CASSIRPNYGYTF
j_gene: TRBJ1-4; abundance: NA; d_gene: NA; v_gene: TRBV6-5; CDR3nt: TGTGCCAGCAGTTACTCGGGGCAGAGTAATGAAAAACTGTTTTTT; CDR3aa: CASSYSGQSNEKLFF
j_gene: TRBJ1-2; abundance: once; d_gene: NA; v_gene: TRBV30; CDR3nt: TGTGCCTGGAGCGGGAGATCCTATGGCTACACCTTC; CDR3aa: CAWSGRSYGYTF
j_gene: TRBJ2-7; abundance: NA; d_gene: NA; v_gene: TRBV27; CDR3nt: TGTGCCAGCAGTACAACAGGTTCTCTCGCCTACGAGCAGTACTTC; CDR3aa: CASSTTGSLAYEQYF
j_gene: TRBJ1-1; abundance: NA; d_gene: NA; v_gene: TRBV7-8; CDR3nt: TGTGCCAGCAGCCCCAATAGGGATGAAGCTTTCTTT; CDR3aa: CASSPNRDEAFF
j_gene: TRBJ2-1; abundance: NA; d_gene: TRBD2; v_gene: TRBV11-2; CDR3nt: TGTGCCAGCAGCTTAGAGGGCGGGAGTTACAATGAGCAGTTCTTC; CDR3aa: CASSLEGGSYNEQFF
j_gene: TRBJ2-4; abundance: NA; d_gene: NA; v_gene: TRBV15; CDR3nt: TGTGCCACCAGCACCGCAGGACTGGCCAAAAACATTCAGTACTTC; CDR3aa: CATSTAGLAKNIQYF
j_gene: TRBJ1-2; abundance: few; d_gene: NA; v_gene: TRBV13; CDR3nt: TGTGCCAGCAGCCGTGACGGAGCGAGACAGCACTATGGCTACACCTTC; CDR3aa: CASSRDGARQHYGYTF
j_gene: TRBJ2-7; abundance: NA; d_gene: NA; v_gene: TRBV28; CDR3nt: TGTGCCAGCAGTTTGGCAAACGCGCTGTCCTACGAGCAGTACTTC; CDR3aa: CASSLANALSYEQYF
j_gene: TRBJ1-2; abundance: once; d_gene: NA; v_gene: TRBV12-5; CDR3nt: TGTGCTAGCTATTGGGAGGGAGGCTATGGCTACACCTTC; CDR3aa: CASYWEGGYGYTF
j_gene: TRBJ1-1; abundance: NA; d_gene: NA; v_gene: TRBV27; CDR3nt: TGTGCCAGCAGTCCAGGCAAGGCTGAAGCTTTCTTT; CDR3aa: CASSPGKAEAFF